In this sample, the clone carrying this T cell receptor (beta chain) turned up a few times. This record belongs to a study of blood T cells in healthy people across ages. The second PCR ran roughly 6 to 11 cycles with a sample-barcoded 5' primer and J-beta primers. TCRdb independently ran MiXCR on the 5' RACE reads; one entry per CDR3 protein. The sample lists 1.5 million to 1.8 million distinct CDR3 sequences; roughly two fifths were seen once. V lost 1 base, J lost 1 base, and 9 bases lay in between. Per the germline V gene, CDR1 is LNHNV and CDR2 is YYDKDF (reference sequence). There are 15 residues in the CDR3.

The sample taken for sequencing was blood. The origin of this receptor is a young woman in good health. The chain uses TRBV15 and TRBJ2-3; D is perhaps TRBD1 (5 bases). In nucleotides, the CDR3 is TGTGCCACCAGCAGAGCGGGCAGGGGCACAGATACGCAGTATTTT. Translation gives CATSRAGRGTDTQYF.